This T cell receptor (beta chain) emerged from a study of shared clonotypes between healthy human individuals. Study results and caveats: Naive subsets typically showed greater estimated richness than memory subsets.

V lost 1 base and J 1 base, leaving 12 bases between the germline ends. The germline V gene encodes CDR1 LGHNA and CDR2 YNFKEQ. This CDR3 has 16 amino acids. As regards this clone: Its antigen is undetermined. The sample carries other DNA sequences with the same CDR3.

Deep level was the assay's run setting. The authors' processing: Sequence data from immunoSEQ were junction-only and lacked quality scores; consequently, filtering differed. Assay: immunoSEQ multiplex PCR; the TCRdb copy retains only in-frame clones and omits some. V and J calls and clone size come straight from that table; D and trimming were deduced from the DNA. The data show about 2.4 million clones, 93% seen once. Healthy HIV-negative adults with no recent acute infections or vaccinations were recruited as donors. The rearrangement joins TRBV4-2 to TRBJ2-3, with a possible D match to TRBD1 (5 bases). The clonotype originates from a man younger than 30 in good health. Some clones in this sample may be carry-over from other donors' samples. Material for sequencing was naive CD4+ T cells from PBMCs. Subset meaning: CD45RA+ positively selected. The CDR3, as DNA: TGTGCCAGCAGCCAAGGCAGGGATAGGGGCACAGATACGCAGTATTTT. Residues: CASSQGRDRGTDTQYF.